This paragraph covers one T cell receptor beta chain sequence. This sample is part of a study of identical twins. The CDR3 runs to 14 residues. The germline V gene has CDR1 SGHRS and CDR2 YFSETQ. V was clipped by 0 bases and J by 6 bases, with 13 bases between them. One entry per CDR3 protein, called by TCRdb with MiXCR from the 5' RACE reads. Altogether approximately 1.8 million distinct CDR3 sequences are present, more than 30% being singletons, with the ten largest covering about 0.25%. The source is a newborn girl in good health. Sequencing input: cord blood. The rearrangement uses TRBV5-1 and TRBJ2-7; TRBD1 is a possible D gene (6 bases). The CDR3 DNA is TGCGCCAGCAGCTTGGGGGACATTGCGCTCGAGCAGTACTTC. Translation: CASSLGDIALEQYF.